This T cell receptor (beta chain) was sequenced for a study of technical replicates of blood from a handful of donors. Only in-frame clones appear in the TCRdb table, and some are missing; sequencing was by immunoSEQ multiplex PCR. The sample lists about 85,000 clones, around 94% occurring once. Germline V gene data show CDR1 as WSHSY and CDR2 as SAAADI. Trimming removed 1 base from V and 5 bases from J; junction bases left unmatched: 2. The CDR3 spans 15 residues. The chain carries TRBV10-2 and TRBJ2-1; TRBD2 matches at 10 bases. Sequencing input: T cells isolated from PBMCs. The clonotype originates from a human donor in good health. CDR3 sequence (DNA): TGCGCCAGCAGTGAGTGGACTAGCGGTAACAATGAGCAGTTCTTC. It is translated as CASSEWTSGNNEQFF.